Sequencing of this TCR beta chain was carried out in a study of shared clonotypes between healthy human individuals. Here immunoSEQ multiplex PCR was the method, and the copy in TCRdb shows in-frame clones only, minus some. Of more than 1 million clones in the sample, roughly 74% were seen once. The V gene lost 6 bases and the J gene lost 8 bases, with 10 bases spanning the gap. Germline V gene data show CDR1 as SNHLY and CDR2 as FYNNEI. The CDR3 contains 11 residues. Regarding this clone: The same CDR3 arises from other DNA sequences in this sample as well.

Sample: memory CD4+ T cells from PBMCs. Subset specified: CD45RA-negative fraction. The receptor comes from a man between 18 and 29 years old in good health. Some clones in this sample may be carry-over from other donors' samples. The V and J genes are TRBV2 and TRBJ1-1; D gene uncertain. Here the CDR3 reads CASSPFREAFF. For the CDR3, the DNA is TGTGCCAGCAGCCCCTTCCGGGAAGCTTTCTTT. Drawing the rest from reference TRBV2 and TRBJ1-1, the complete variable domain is EPEVTQTPSHQVTQMGQEVILRCVPISNHLYFYWYRQILGQKVEFLVSFYNNEISEKSEIFDDQFSVERPDGSNFTLKIRSTKLEDSAMYFCASSPFREAFFGQGTRLTVV.